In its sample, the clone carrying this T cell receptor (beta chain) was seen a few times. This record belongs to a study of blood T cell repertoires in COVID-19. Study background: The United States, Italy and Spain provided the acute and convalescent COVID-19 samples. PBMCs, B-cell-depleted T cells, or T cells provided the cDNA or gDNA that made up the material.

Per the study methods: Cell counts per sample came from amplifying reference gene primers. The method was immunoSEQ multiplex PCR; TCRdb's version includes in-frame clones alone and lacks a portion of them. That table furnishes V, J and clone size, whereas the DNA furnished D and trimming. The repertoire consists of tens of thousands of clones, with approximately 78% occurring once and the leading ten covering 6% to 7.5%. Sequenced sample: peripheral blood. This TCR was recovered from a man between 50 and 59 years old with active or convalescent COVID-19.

CDR3 protein: CASKDTNSPLHF. CDR3 in DNA: TGTGCCAGTAAGGACACTAATTCACCCCTCCACTTT. The gene calls are TRBV28 and TRBJ1-6; TRBD1 is a possible D gene (5 bases). CDR3 size: 12 residues. CDR1 is MDHEN, CDR2 SYDVKM, per germline. The ends were cut back, 9 bases at V and 6 bases at J, with 9 bases in the middle.